Below, 21 T cell receptor beta chains from the same sample are listed, as sequenced in a study of T cells in tuberculosis. Time point denoted: new active TB diagnosis, blood taken before or within 7 days of starting treatment. Clones were read by immunoSEQ multiplex PCR, and TCRdb kept only the in-frame ones, dropping some. The sample carries fewer than 40,000 clones, more than 85% recorded once. Specimen: PBMCs, collected at tuberculosis diagnosis. These TCRs come from an adult with tuberculosis.

The CDR3 coding sequence is TGCGCCACCTCCAGGGGCACAGGGAAGCCCTACGAGCAGTACTTC. It yields the protein CATSRGTGKPYEQYF. V usage is TRBV5-1 and J usage is TRBJ2-7; D perhaps matches TRBD1 (6 bases). Germline V gene lookup returns CDR1 SGHRS and CDR2 YFSETQ. V was cut by 9 bases and J by 2 bases, with 21 bases left in between. CDR3 length: 15 residues.

This chain joins TRBV7-2 and TRBJ1-2, with 9 bases that match TRBD1. The ends lost 1 base at V and 6 bases at J; junction bases unmatched: 6. The CDR3 consists of 15 residues. The germline CDR1 and CDR2 sequences are SGHTA and FQGNSA. The chain's CDR3 is CASSLGTGDQHGYTF. The CDR3 region has the DNA TGTGCCAGCAGCTTAGGGACAGGGGACCAACATGGCTACACCTTC.

The chain combines TRBV9 with TRBJ2-5; 11 bases fit TRBD2. The junction had 1 base not matched to a gene; V was cut back by 3 bases and J by 0 bases. Germline CDR1 and CDR2: SGDLS and YYNGEE. This CDR3 is 15 amino acids long. The CDR3 is CASSASGGYQETQYF. The CDR3 region has the DNA TGTGCCAGCAGCGCTAGCGGGGGGTACCAAGAGACCCAGTACTTC. Full variable domain (rest looked up from reference TRBV9 and TRBJ2-5): DSGVTQTPKHLITATGQRVTLRCSPRSGDLSVYWYQQSLDQGLQFLIQYYNGEERAKGNILERFSAQQFPDLHSELNLSSLELGDSALYFCASSASGGYQETQYFGPGTRLLVL.

The rearrangement joins TRBV11-1 to TRBJ2-4; D remains unclear. Germline V gives CDR1 SGHAT, CDR2 FQDESV (reference sequence). The CDR3 runs to 16 residues. V was pared by 5 bases and J by 4 bases, with 18 bases between. DNA for the CDR3: TGTGCCAGCAGCCAACCAGAACGGGTAGATAAAAACATTCAGTACTTC. This codes for CASSQPERVDKNIQYF. The complete variable domain, with remaining parts taken from reference TRBV11-1 and TRBJ2-4, reads EAEVAQSPRYKITEKSQAVAFWCDPISGHATLYWYRQILGQGPELLVQFQDESVVDDSQLPKDRFSAERLKGVDSTLKIQPAELGDSAMYLCASSQPERVDKNIQYFGAGTRLSVL.

This chain uses TRBV15 with TRBJ2-7, with 9 bases aligning to TRBD1. Trimming took 2 bases from V and 5 from J; bases not matched to a gene: 7. The CDR3 covers 15 residues. The germline V gene has CDR1 LNHNV and CDR2 YYDKDF (reference sequence). The DNA for the CDR3 is TGTGCCACCAGCAGAACGGACAGGGGTCGGGACGAGCAGTACGTC. It specifies CATSRTDRGRDEQYV.

The gene calls are TRBV30 and TRBJ2-1, with TRBD1 as a possible D gene (6 bases). Germline V CDR1 and CDR2: GTSNPN, SVGIG (reference sequence). CDR3 length: 12 amino acids. V lost 2 bases to trimming and J lost 8 bases, with 10 bases between them. CDR3 amino acids: CAWSKQGDEQFF. The CDR3, as DNA: TGTGCCTGGAGTAAACAGGGCGATGAGCAGTTCTTC.

The V and J genes are TRBV5-1 and TRBJ1-1; D possibly corresponds to TRBD1 (6 bases). Germline V gene lookup returns CDR1 SGHRS and CDR2 YFSETQ. Trimming cost V 0 bases and J 5 bases, with 11 bases left between them. The CDR3 consists of 14 residues. The CDR3 protein is CASSLVQGKTEAFF. The DNA for the CDR3 is TGCGCCAGCAGCTTGGTCCAGGGGAAGACTGAAGCTTTCTTT.

The V call is TRBV27, the J call TRBJ2-3, with D tentatively TRBD2 (5 bases). Germline-derived CDR1 and CDR2 are MNHEY and SMNVEV (reference sequence). V lost 6 bases and J lost 1, with 8 bases in between. This CDR3 is 13 amino acids long. The CDR3 nucleotides are TGTGCCAGCAGGAGGACTGGCACAGATACGCAGTATTTT. Amino acid sequence: CASRRTGTDTQYF.

This clone was seen a handful of times. The chain has TRBV7-2 and TRBJ1-5; no definite D call. The V end lost 1 base, the J end lost 2 bases, and 15 bases lay between the germline ends. CDR3 length equals 17 residues. Germline V lookup: CDR1 SGHTA, CDR2 FQGNSA. The CDR3 region has the DNA TGTGCCAGCAGCTTAGGCGCAAACCCGGTGCGCAATCAGCCCCAGCATTTT. Protein: CASSLGANPVRNQPQHF.

This chain connects TRBV7-9 to TRBJ2-7; D is perhaps TRBD2 (5 bases). Germline values: CDR1 SEHNR, CDR2 FQNEAQ (reference sequence). CDR3 length: 14 residues. Trimming cost V 8 bases and J 2 bases, with 16 bases left between them. The CDR3 spells CASQLLRGAYEQYV. Written as DNA, the CDR3 is TGTGCCAGCCAGCTTCTACGGGGAGCCTACGAGCAGTACGTC.

The V gene is TRBV21-1, the J gene TRBJ2-3; whether TRBD1, the table's D call, matches the DNA was not checked. TRBV21-1 is annotated as a pseudogene. This CDR3 region has 13 residues. DNA for the CDR3: TGTGCCAGCAGCGGGGACAGAGCAGATACGCAGTATTTT. Protein sequence: CASSGDRADTQYF.

V usage is TRBV2 and J usage is TRBJ2-3; 8 bases are shared with TRBD2. V was pared by 7 bases and J by 5 bases, with 8 bases of the junction left unmatched. Germline CDR1 SNHLY, CDR2 FYNNEI. The CDR3 covers 14 residues. This chain's CDR3 is CASKAAGEVDTQYF. CDR3 in DNA: TGTGCCAGCAAGGCAGCGGGGGAGGTAGATACGCAGTATTTT.

The genes are TRBV25-1 and TRBJ2-7; D is possibly TRBD2 (6 bases). Germline V gene data show CDR1 as MGHDK and CDR2 as SYGVNS. The CDR3 totals 16 residues. Trimming stripped 3 bases from V and 3 bases from J, with 18 bases between. The chain's CDR3 is CASSEGRWAQIYEQYF. The CDR3 region has the DNA TGTGCCAGCAGTGAGGGGAGGTGGGCCCAGATCTACGAGCAGTACTTC.

In DNA form, the CDR3 reads TGTGCCAGCCAAACCCCAAGACAGGAAGGCTACACCTTC. Amino acid sequence: CASQTPRQEGYTF. This chain uses TRBV2 with TRBJ1-2, with a possible D match to TRBD1 (6 bases). CDR3 length: 13 residues. V shed 8 bases and J shed 8 bases, with 18 bases lying between them. From germline, CDR1 is SNHLY and CDR2 FYNNEI.

This chain links TRBV6-1 with TRBJ2-7, with TRBD2 identical over 7 bases. V shed 7 bases and J 5 bases; nucleotides not matched to a gene: 8. Germline V CDR1 and CDR2: MNHNS, SASEGT. CDR3 length: 13 amino acids. The chain's CDR3 is CASNDGGGNEQYV. The CDR3 DNA follows: TGTGCCAGCAATGATGGGGGGGGGAACGAGCAGTACGTC.

The chain joins TRBV2 to TRBJ2-7; 9 bases are shared with TRBD1. The CDR3 spans 13 residues. Trimming removed 8 bases from V and 0 bases from J; junction bases left unmatched: 2. Per germline, CDR1 SNHLY and CDR2 FYNNEI. The CDR3 region has the DNA TGTGCCAGCTTGGACAGGGGCTCCTACGAGCAGTACGTC. Encoded protein: CASLDRGSYEQYV.

V is TRBV6-5 and J is TRBJ2-6, with 8 bases matching TRBD1. Germline CDR1 reads MNHEY; CDR2 reads SVGAGI. This CDR3 is built from 15 residues. Trimming at V came to 10 bases and at J to 4 bases, leaving 9 bases not matched to a gene. This chain's CDR3 is CATGQASGGANVLTF. CDR3 nucleotides: TGTGCCACGGGACAGGCCTCGGGGGGGGCCAACGTCCTGACTTTC.

The V call is TRBV11-3, the J call TRBJ2-1, with 7 bases identical to TRBD2. The length of the CDR3 is 13 residues. V lost 3 bases and J lost 8; bases outside the gene matches: 4. Per the germline V gene, CDR1 is SGHNT and CDR2 is YENEEA. The CDR3 loop is CASSLFSGDEQFF. The CDR3 bases are TGTGCCAGCAGCTTGTTCAGCGGGGATGAGCAGTTCTTC. The entire variable domain, with the rest obtained from reference TRBV11-3 and TRBJ2-1, is as follows: EAGVVQSPRYKIIEKKQPVAFWCNPISGHNTLYWYLQNLGQGPELLIRYENEEAVDDSQLPKDRFSAERLKGVDSTLKIQPAELGDSAVYLCASSLFSGDEQFFGPGTRLTVL.

The chain carries TRBV5-1 and TRBJ1-2; D unclear. V was shortened by 6 bases and J by 4 bases, with 13 bases between the two germline ends. The CDR3 loop spans 13 amino acids. CDR1 and CDR2 from the germline V gene are SGHRS and YFSETQ. The CDR3 DNA reads TGCGCCAGCAAGGAGGACTCCGCCTATGGCTACACCTTC. It codes for CASKEDSAYGYTF.

This clone was recorded only once. The V call is TRBV7-2, the J call TRBJ1-2; D unresolved. This CDR3 is built from 12 residues. Germline V gene data show CDR1 as SGHTA and CDR2 as FQGNSA. V was shortened by 8 bases and J by 1 base, with 8 bases between the two germline ends. The CDR3 loop reads CASRESNYGYTF. CDR3 DNA sequence: TGTGCCAGCCGTGAGAGTAACTATGGCTACACCTTC. Full variable domain (rest looked up from reference TRBV7-2 and TRBJ1-2): GAGVSQSPSNKVTEKGKDVELRCDPISGHTALYWYRQSLGQGLEFLIYFQGNSAPDKSGLPSDRFSAERTGGSVSTLTIQRTQQEDSAVYLCASRESNYGYTFGSGTRLTVV.

The genes are TRBV27 and TRBJ1-1; the D is unclear. V was pared by 1 base and J by 11 bases, with 14 bases between. Looked up from germline, CDR1 is MNHEY and CDR2 is SMNVEV (reference sequence). The CDR3 loop spans 13 amino acids. CDR3 protein: CASSLLGRTDAFF. Here the CDR3 DNA reads TGTGCCAGCAGTTTATTGGGGAGGACGGATGCTTTCTTT.